The present TCR beta chain was sequenced within a study of control samples from healthy donors and cancer patients (dated by TCRdb to 2018 to 2021). The method behind the library was the immunoSEQ multiplex PCR assay. Here the immuneACCESS table is served through TCRdb, limited to in-frame sequences with V and J called. Missing clones are a known gap in these copies; in checked studies unresolved V genes cover under half, and the rest lacks a known reason. A total of 7,000 to 8,500 clones appear in this sample, roughly 84% of them only once. The ten top clones hold about 29% of the sample. CDR1 is given as GTSNPN and CDR2 as SVGIG, both from the germline V gene (reference sequence). Taken from cysteine to phenylalanine, the CDR3 has 14 residues. Only CDR3 DNA remains: 42 bases, in frame from the first base. V is pruned by 3 bases and J by 6 bases, leaving 7 bases of the junction without a gene match.

Points on this clone: The antigen it recognizes is unknown. There are no base qualities to consult, and no much larger clone falls within one base.

The receptor comes from a man between 65 and 80 years old with lung cancer. The rearranged segments are TRBV30 and TRBJ2-1, and TRBD1 matches 8 of the central bases. Specimen: PBMCs. The nucleotide sequence reads TGTGCCTGGAGGCGACAGGGGTGGTTCAATGAGCAGTTCTTC. This yields the protein CAWRRQGWFNEQFF.